This entry features one T cell receptor beta chain sequence. This sample is part of a study of blood T cell repertoires in COVID-19. Germline CDR1 SGDLS, CDR2 YYNGEE. The trim removed 7 bases at V and 2 bases at J, leaving 9 bases unmatched. This CDR3 region has 15 residues. Participant-reported clinical history was the basis for cohort assignment. Authors' data handling: Amplifying reference gene primers gave estimates of nucleated cell counts. Clones were sequenced by immunoSEQ multiplex PCR, and TCRdb holds only the in-frame ones, with some missing. The V and J calls and the clone size are those of that table, but D and trimming were determined from the DNA. The data hold some 210,000 clones, with roughly four fifths observed a single time.

The sequence derives from a man in his forties who had recovered from COVID-19. The sample comprised PBMCs or T cells enriched from blood (not recorded which). The chain combines TRBV9 with TRBJ2-3, with TRBD1 matching 8 bases. Here the CDR3 reads CASSKDRALTDTQYF. The CDR3 nucleotides read TGTGCCAGCTCAAAGGACAGGGCCCTCACAGATACGCAGTATTTT.